This T cell receptor (beta chain) was identified in a study of T-cell memory formation after mild COVID-19. Across the whole study: Clustering of TCRs was largely donor specific. General observations from the study: Contracting clones from day 15 to 85 had balanced CD4/CD8; later expanders favoured CD4+.

Constant-segment primers served in 5'RACE that generated TCR alpha and TCR beta cDNA libraries bearing sample barcodes and UMIs. TCRdb re-called the 5' RACE reads through MiXCR, storing one row per CDR3 protein. The sample has 200,000 to 300,000 distinct CDR3 sequences; about 16% are singletons. Germline CDR1 reads SGHAT; CDR2 reads FQNNGV. The V and J ends lost 1 base and 3 bases, in that order; junction bases with no gene match: 9. The CDR3 extends over 19 amino acids. This clonotype was detected only a few times. The target antigen is unknown. The receptor's source is an adult woman who had mild COVID-19 (a few samples of this study predate the infection). Cell type and time point are not known. Specimen: PBMCs or a T cell subset sorted from them (not recorded which). V is TRBV11-2 and J is TRBJ2-1; 13 nucleotides agree with TRBD2. The CDR3 DNA follows: TGTGCCAGCAGCTTAGGGGGACTAGCGGGATCGAGGGTCTACAATGAGCAGTTCTTC. This codes for CASSLGGLAGSRVYNEQFF.